The 23 T cell receptor beta chains below were found in one sample sequenced in a study of OX40 agonist ivuxolimab in advanced cancers. Clones were sequenced by immunoSEQ multiplex PCR, and TCRdb holds only the in-frame ones, with some missing. In the table there are tens of thousands of clones, approximately 84% of which are singletons. Sequenced here: CD4+ or CD8+ T cells sorted from blood, sampled in a trial of the OX40 agonist ivuxolimab. The receptors here all came from an adult with an advanced solid tumor such as melanoma, head and neck, liver or kidney cancer.

The rearrangement joins TRBV6-5 to TRBJ2-5, with 7 bases identical to TRBD2. Germline trimming cut 6 bases from V and 2 bases from J; bases unmatched to any gene: 6. The CDR3 contains 14 residues. The germline CDR1 and CDR2 sequences are MNHEY and SVGAGI. CDR3 DNA sequence: TGTGCCAGCAGAACCGGGACTAATCAAGAGACCCAGTACTTC. Protein: CASRTGTNQETQYF.

V usage is TRBV29-1 and J usage is TRBJ1-2; the D gene is possibly TRBD1 (6 bases). The CDR3 runs to 17 residues. CDR1 SQVTM and CDR2 ANQGSEA come from the germline V gene. Trimming removed 0 bases from V and 4 bases from J, with 21 bases in between. CDR3 nucleotide sequence: TGCAGCGTTGAAGATGAGGTCCAGGGGTTGGGCGGCTATGGCTACACCTTC. Its protein is CSVEDEVQGLGGYGYTF.

Notes on this clone: The sample holds other DNA sequences that translate to the same CDR3. The J gene is TRBJ1-1, the V gene TRBV7-9, with D perhaps TRBD1 (5 bases). This CDR3 has 14 amino acids. V gave up 1 base and J gave up 5 bases, with 11 bases separating them. From germline, CDR1 is SEHNR and CDR2 FQNEAQ (reference sequence). This CDR3 reads CASSLEGAWTEAFF. CDR3 nucleotides: TGTGCCAGCAGCTTAGAAGGGGCTTGGACTGAAGCTTTCTTT. Combining the CDR3 with reference TRBV7-9 and TRBJ1-1 gives the whole variable domain DTGVSQNPRHKITKRGQNVTFRCDPISEHNRLYWYRQTLGQGPEFLTYFQNEAQLEKSRLLSDRFSAERPKGSFSTLEIQRTEQGDSAMYLCASSLEGAWTEAFFGQGTRLTVV.

The chain joins TRBV7-2 to TRBJ2-1, with D maybe TRBD2 (6 bases). Trimming took off 5 bases at V and 12 bases at J, with 11 bases between the two ends. Germline-derived CDR1 and CDR2 are SGHTA and FQGNSA. This CDR3 has 11 residues. The CDR3 region is CASSPGLGQFF. The CDR3, as DNA: TGTGCCAGCAGCCCGGGACTGGGGCAGTTCTTC. Based on the CDR3 plus reference TRBV7-2 and TRBJ2-1, the full variable domain is GAGVSQSPSNKVTEKGKDVELRCDPISGHTALYWYRQSLGQGLEFLIYFQGNSAPDKSGLPSDRFSAERTGGSVSTLTIQRTQQEDSAVYLCASSPGLGQFFGPGTRLTVL.

The chain has TRBV27 and TRBJ2-3, with no clear D. The V and J ends lost 6 bases and 6 bases respectively, with 22 bases between them. In germline, CDR1 is MNHEY, CDR2 SMNVEV (reference sequence). This CDR3 has 16 amino acids. The CDR3 DNA sequence: TGTGCCAGCAGCCTAAACATCCAGAGTTTTTCGGATACGCAGTATTTT. Protein sequence: CASSLNIQSFSDTQYF.

This chain connects TRBV7-9 to TRBJ2-1, with D unresolved. The V gene lost 0 bases and the J gene lost 5 bases, with 5 bases spanning the gap. CDR1 and CDR2 (germline): SEHNR, FQNEAQ (reference sequence). The CDR3 extends over 13 amino acids. The CDR3 region has the DNA TGTGCCAGCAGCTTAGCGGAGAACAATGAGCAGTTCTTC. The encoded protein is CASSLAENNEQFF. Supplemented by reference TRBV7-9 and TRBJ2-1, the full variable domain reads DTGVSQNPRHKITKRGQNVTFRCDPISEHNRLYWYRQTLGQGPEFLTYFQNEAQLEKSRLLSDRFSAERPKGSFSTLEIQRTEQGDSAMYLCASSLAENNEQFFGPGTRLTVL.

The rearrangement joins TRBV21-1 to TRBJ2-3; the DNA was not compared with TRBD2, the D call given in the table. TRBV21-1 counts as a pseudogene. The CDR3 covers 11 residues. The CDR3 sequence is CASSIRDTQYF. In nucleotides, the CDR3 is TGTGCCAGCAGCATTCGAGATACGCAGTATTTT.

As to this clone: At the DNA level, this CDR3 is encoded by other sequences in the same sample as well. V and J are TRBV6-5 and TRBJ2-5; D possibly corresponds to TRBD1 (6 bases). CDR1 is MNHEY, CDR2 SVGAGI, per germline. Trimming cost V 4 bases and J 1 base, with 10 bases left between them. The CDR3 is 14 amino acids. Here the CDR3 DNA reads TGTGCCAGCAGTTGGGGACAAGGCCAAGAGACCCAGTACTTC. Its protein product is CASSWGQGQETQYF.

The V gene is TRBV5-8, the J gene TRBJ1-5; D is perhaps TRBD1 (6 bases). Germline CDR1 is SGHTS and CDR2 is YDEGEE. The CDR3 totals 15 residues. The V end lost 4 bases, the J end lost 4 bases, and 15 bases lay between the germline ends. This chain's CDR3 is CASSIGQNSNQPQHF. CDR3 nucleotide sequence: TGTGCCAGCAGCATCGGACAGAATTCGAATCAGCCCCAGCATTTT.

The V gene is TRBV4-1, the J gene TRBJ2-5, with D tentatively TRBD2 (6 bases). The CDR3 is 14 residues long. Trimming removed 1 base from V and 2 bases from J, with 8 bases in between. Germline-derived CDR1 and CDR2 are MGHRA and YSYEKL. The CDR3 bases are TGCGCCAGCAGCCAAGTCGGGGGTCAAGAGACCCAGTACTTC. Amino acids: CASSQVGGQETQYF.

CDR3 sequence reads: CASSAYSPRGSYGYTF. The CDR3 DNA is TGTGCCAGCAGCGCGTACTCCCCCAGGGGCTCCTATGGCTACACCTTC. The chain couples TRBV9 to TRBJ1-2, with D maybe TRBD1 (6 bases). The CDR3 loop spans 16 amino acids. Germline loops: CDR1 SGDLS, CDR2 YYNGEE. The V and J ends lost 3 bases and 4 bases respectively, with 19 bases between them.

The chain recombines TRBV19 with TRBJ2-7, with D maybe TRBD2 (5 bases). Germline V CDR1 and CDR2: LNHDA, SQIVND (reference sequence). The CDR3 is made up of 13 amino acids. V lost 5 bases to trimming and J lost 0 bases, with 8 bases between them. CDR3 sequence: CASSEGGSYEQYF. As DNA, the CDR3 is TGTGCCAGTAGTGAGGGCGGCTCCTACGAGCAGTACTTC.

The chain combines TRBV5-6 with TRBJ2-7, with D unclear. The CDR3 runs 13 residues. Germline CDR1 SGHDT, CDR2 YYEEEE. V shed 0 bases and J shed 5 bases, with 9 bases lying between them. The CDR3 nucleotides read TGTGCCAGCAGCTTGGGGCCGCTTGACGAGCAGTACTTC. Its translation: CASSLGPLDEQYF.

The chain employs TRBV11-2 and TRBJ2-1; tentatively, D is TRBD2 (6 bases). V was pared by 3 bases and J by 4 bases, with 19 bases between. The CDR3 length is 17 residues. Germline V gene data show CDR1 as SGHAT and CDR2 as FQNNGV. CDR3 sequence (DNA): TGTGCCAGCAGCTTGGTCCCCCTCGGGACTGAATACAATGAGCAGTTCTTC. Protein product: CASSLVPLGTEYNEQFF.

This chain joins TRBV29-1 and TRBJ2-5; TRBD1 agrees at 8 bases. V was clipped by 5 bases and J by 4 bases; unmatched bases: 21. This CDR3 is 18 amino acids long. Germline assignment: CDR1 SQVTM and CDR2 ANQGSEA. This chain's CDR3 is CSVRGVVVEQGARETQYF. For the CDR3, the DNA is TGCAGCGTTCGGGGAGTCGTGGTCGAGCAGGGGGCTCGAGAGACCCAGTACTTC.

The CDR3: CASSLVIEGGRTEAFF. The CDR3 region has the DNA TGTGCCAGCAGTTTAGTCATTGAGGGGGGCCGCACTGAAGCTTTCTTT. V is TRBV28 and J is TRBJ1-1; D is possibly TRBD1 (6 bases). V was shortened by 2 bases and J by 4 bases, with 17 bases between the two germline ends. CDR1 and CDR2 (germline): MDHEN, SYDVKM. The CDR3 runs to 16 residues.

The V gene is TRBV27, the J gene TRBJ2-7, with TRBD1 as a possible D gene (6 bases). The CDR3 has 13 residues. Germline V gene lookup returns CDR1 MNHEY and CDR2 SMNVEV (reference sequence). The ends were cut back, 3 bases at V and 3 bases at J, with 9 bases in the middle. Written as DNA, the CDR3 is TGTGCCAGCAGTTTCGCCAGGGGCTACGAGCAGTACTTC. Amino acid sequence: CASSFARGYEQYF.

J is TRBJ1-4 and V is TRBV4-1, with D uncertain. The CDR3 is 16 amino acids. Between the trimmed V and J ends, which lost 1 base and 0 bases, there was a span of 9 bases. Germline CDR1 reads MGHRA; CDR2 reads YSYEKL. DNA for the CDR3: TGCGCCAGCAGCCAAGTTCAGGAGGCAACTAATGAAAAACTGTTTTTT. Translating gives CASSQVQEATNEKLFF.

Only one count was recorded for this clone. This rearrangement joins TRBV11-2 to TRBJ2-7; D gene ambiguous. Germline lookup yields CDR1 SGHAT and CDR2 FQNNGV. Trimming left V 3 bases short and J 7 bases short, with 10 bases between. There are 12 residues in the CDR3. The CDR3 region is CASSFVEGEQYF. CDR3 coding DNA: TGTGCCAGCAGCTTTGTAGAAGGAGAGCAGTACTTC.

About this clone: At the DNA level, this CDR3 is encoded by other sequences in the same sample as well. The genes are TRBV6-5 and TRBJ2-1; possibly TRBD2 for D (5 bases). The CDR3 totals 15 residues. V lost 4 bases and J 0 bases, leaving 10 bases between the germline ends. CDR1 MNHEY and CDR2 SVGAGI come from the germline V gene. CDR3 region: CASSSLAVSYNEQFF. In DNA form, the CDR3 reads TGTGCCAGCAGTTCTCTAGCAGTCTCCTACAATGAGCAGTTCTTC.

This clone ranks as medium-sized. The chain uses TRBV30 and TRBJ2-1; D is uncertain. The V end lost 2 bases, the J end lost 8 bases, and 13 bases lay between the germline ends. The CDR3 is made up of 13 amino acids. Germline V gene sequence: CDR1 GTSNPN, CDR2 SVGIG (reference sequence). The CDR3: CAWSLSSTDEQFF. For the CDR3, the DNA is TGTGCCTGGAGTCTTTCTTCAACGGATGAGCAGTTCTTC.

This clone occurred once. This chain uses TRBV5-6 with TRBJ1-3; no firm D call. The CDR3 runs 14 residues. Trimming shortened V by 0 bases and J by 4 bases, and 8 bases separated the two germline ends. In germline, CDR1 is SGHDT, CDR2 YYEEEE. CDR3 sequence: CASSLGTPGNTIYF. Written as DNA, the CDR3 is TGTGCCAGCAGCTTGGGGACCCCGGGAAACACCATATATTTT. The full variable domain, with the rest looked up from reference TRBV5-6 and TRBJ1-3, is DAGVTQSPTHLIKTRGQQVTLRCSPKSGHDTVSWYQQALGQGPQFIFQYYEEEERQRGNFPDRFSGHQFPNYSSELNVNALLLGDSALYLCASSLGTPGNTIYFGEGSWLTVV.

This sequence joins TRBV27 and TRBJ1-1; D possibly corresponds to TRBD1 (6 bases). V was pared by 4 bases and J by 1 base, with 10 bases between. In germline, CDR1 is MNHEY, CDR2 SMNVEV (reference sequence). The CDR3 sequence is 14 residues long. The CDR3 sequence is CASSSLGGNTEAFF. CDR3 coding DNA: TGTGCCAGCAGTTCCTTAGGGGGGAACACTGAAGCTTTCTTT.